Below are 8 T cell receptor beta chains sequenced from a single sample in a study of cytomegalovirus exposure and HLA in healthy donors. The PCR had 60 Vbeta and 13 Jbeta primers. The assay was immunoSEQ multiplex PCR, and TCRdb's table has in-frame clones only and misses some. The table includes roughly 93,000 clones, around three quarters detected once. The source material was PBMCs. The source of these receptors is a man aged 40-49 years in good health and CMV-seronegative.

The sample holds one count of this clone. The chain employs TRBV9 and TRBJ1-6; D may be TRBD1 (5 bases). The CDR3 length is 13 residues. The germline V and J ends were trimmed by 0 bases and 14 bases, with 12 bases remaining between them. The germline gives CDR1 SGDLS, CDR2 YYNGEE. The CDR3 DNA is TGTGCCAGCAGCGTAGCAGTAGGGGATTCCCTCCACTTT. Residues: CASSVAVGDSLHF. Full variable domain (rest looked up from reference TRBV9 and TRBJ1-6): DSGVTQTPKHLITATGQRVTLRCSPRSGDLSVYWYQQSLDQGLQFLIQYYNGEERAKGNILERFSAQQFPDLHSELNLSSLELGDSALYFCASSVAVGDSLHFGNGTRLTVT.

The CDR3 loop reads CASSFRGAGMDEQYF. The CDR3 bases are TGTGCCAGCAGCTTCAGAGGAGCGGGTATGGACGAGCAGTACTTC. The rearrangement links TRBV5-8 to TRBJ2-7; TRBD2 is a possible D gene (6 bases). V was pared by 2 bases and J by 5 bases, with 17 bases between. The germline V gene has CDR1 SGHTS and CDR2 YDEGEE. This CDR3 is built from 15 residues.

The gene calls are TRBV7-6 and TRBJ2-5; possible D gene TRBD1, 7 bases. The closer fit of TRBJ2-7 to the DNA end suggests the J call may be wrong. The length of the CDR3 is 16 residues. CDR1 and CDR2 from the germline V gene are SGHVS and FNYEAQ. In nucleotides, the CDR3 is TGTGCCAGCAGCCAGGGGGGTGGCAGACTCTCCTACGAGCAGTACTTC. This sequence encodes CASSQGGGRLSYEQYF.

This clone was found once. V and J are TRBV19 and TRBJ1-1; TRBD1 matches 10 bases. This CDR3 region has 15 residues. V shed 5 bases, J shed 1 base, and the junction held 4 bases outside the gene matches. The germline V gene has CDR1 LNHDA and CDR2 SQIVND (reference sequence). The CDR3 nucleotides read TGTGCCAGTAGTCCCCGGGACAGGGGGAACACTGAAGCTTTCTTT. Protein: CASSPRDRGNTEAFF.

This rearrangement joins TRBV29-1 to TRBJ2-1; TRBD1 aligns across 9 bases. Germline CDR1 and CDR2: SQVTM and ANQGSEA. J was trimmed by 3 bases and V by 4 bases; bases with no gene match: 4. This CDR3 region has 14 residues. The CDR3 loop is CSVVRDRDYNEQFF. The CDR3 DNA reads TGCAGCGTTGTCCGGGACAGGGACTACAATGAGCAGTTCTTC.

The V and J genes are TRBV15 and TRBJ1-2, with 9 positions matching TRBD1. The CDR3 is 15 amino acids. The V and J ends lost 5 bases and 4 bases, in that order; junction bases with no gene match: 8. Germline CDR1 and CDR2: LNHNV and YYDKDF (reference sequence). CDR3 nucleotides: TGTGCCACCAGCCCACGGACAGGGGCGGGCTATGGCTACACCTTC. Protein: CATSPRTGAGYGYTF.

This clone has only a few counts. The V call is TRBV25-1, the J call TRBJ2-5, with a weak D call TRBD2 (6 bases). This CDR3 comprises 14 residues. From germline, CDR1 is MGHDK and CDR2 SYGVNS. V lost 8 bases, J lost 4 bases, and 17 bases lay in between. The CDR3: CASGGLAGRETQYF. The CDR3 region has the DNA TGTGCCAGCGGGGGACTCGCGGGGCGAGAGACCCAGTACTTC.

The chain combines TRBV5-8 with TRBJ2-7; 9 positions match TRBD1. CDR1 is SGHTS and CDR2 is YDEGEE in the germline V gene. This CDR3 contains 15 residues. V shed 3 bases and J 2 bases; nucleotides not matched to a gene: 6. In nucleotides, the CDR3 is TGTGCCAGCAGCTCGGGACAGGGATGGACCTACGAGCAGTACTTC. Translation gives CASSSGQGWTYEQYF.